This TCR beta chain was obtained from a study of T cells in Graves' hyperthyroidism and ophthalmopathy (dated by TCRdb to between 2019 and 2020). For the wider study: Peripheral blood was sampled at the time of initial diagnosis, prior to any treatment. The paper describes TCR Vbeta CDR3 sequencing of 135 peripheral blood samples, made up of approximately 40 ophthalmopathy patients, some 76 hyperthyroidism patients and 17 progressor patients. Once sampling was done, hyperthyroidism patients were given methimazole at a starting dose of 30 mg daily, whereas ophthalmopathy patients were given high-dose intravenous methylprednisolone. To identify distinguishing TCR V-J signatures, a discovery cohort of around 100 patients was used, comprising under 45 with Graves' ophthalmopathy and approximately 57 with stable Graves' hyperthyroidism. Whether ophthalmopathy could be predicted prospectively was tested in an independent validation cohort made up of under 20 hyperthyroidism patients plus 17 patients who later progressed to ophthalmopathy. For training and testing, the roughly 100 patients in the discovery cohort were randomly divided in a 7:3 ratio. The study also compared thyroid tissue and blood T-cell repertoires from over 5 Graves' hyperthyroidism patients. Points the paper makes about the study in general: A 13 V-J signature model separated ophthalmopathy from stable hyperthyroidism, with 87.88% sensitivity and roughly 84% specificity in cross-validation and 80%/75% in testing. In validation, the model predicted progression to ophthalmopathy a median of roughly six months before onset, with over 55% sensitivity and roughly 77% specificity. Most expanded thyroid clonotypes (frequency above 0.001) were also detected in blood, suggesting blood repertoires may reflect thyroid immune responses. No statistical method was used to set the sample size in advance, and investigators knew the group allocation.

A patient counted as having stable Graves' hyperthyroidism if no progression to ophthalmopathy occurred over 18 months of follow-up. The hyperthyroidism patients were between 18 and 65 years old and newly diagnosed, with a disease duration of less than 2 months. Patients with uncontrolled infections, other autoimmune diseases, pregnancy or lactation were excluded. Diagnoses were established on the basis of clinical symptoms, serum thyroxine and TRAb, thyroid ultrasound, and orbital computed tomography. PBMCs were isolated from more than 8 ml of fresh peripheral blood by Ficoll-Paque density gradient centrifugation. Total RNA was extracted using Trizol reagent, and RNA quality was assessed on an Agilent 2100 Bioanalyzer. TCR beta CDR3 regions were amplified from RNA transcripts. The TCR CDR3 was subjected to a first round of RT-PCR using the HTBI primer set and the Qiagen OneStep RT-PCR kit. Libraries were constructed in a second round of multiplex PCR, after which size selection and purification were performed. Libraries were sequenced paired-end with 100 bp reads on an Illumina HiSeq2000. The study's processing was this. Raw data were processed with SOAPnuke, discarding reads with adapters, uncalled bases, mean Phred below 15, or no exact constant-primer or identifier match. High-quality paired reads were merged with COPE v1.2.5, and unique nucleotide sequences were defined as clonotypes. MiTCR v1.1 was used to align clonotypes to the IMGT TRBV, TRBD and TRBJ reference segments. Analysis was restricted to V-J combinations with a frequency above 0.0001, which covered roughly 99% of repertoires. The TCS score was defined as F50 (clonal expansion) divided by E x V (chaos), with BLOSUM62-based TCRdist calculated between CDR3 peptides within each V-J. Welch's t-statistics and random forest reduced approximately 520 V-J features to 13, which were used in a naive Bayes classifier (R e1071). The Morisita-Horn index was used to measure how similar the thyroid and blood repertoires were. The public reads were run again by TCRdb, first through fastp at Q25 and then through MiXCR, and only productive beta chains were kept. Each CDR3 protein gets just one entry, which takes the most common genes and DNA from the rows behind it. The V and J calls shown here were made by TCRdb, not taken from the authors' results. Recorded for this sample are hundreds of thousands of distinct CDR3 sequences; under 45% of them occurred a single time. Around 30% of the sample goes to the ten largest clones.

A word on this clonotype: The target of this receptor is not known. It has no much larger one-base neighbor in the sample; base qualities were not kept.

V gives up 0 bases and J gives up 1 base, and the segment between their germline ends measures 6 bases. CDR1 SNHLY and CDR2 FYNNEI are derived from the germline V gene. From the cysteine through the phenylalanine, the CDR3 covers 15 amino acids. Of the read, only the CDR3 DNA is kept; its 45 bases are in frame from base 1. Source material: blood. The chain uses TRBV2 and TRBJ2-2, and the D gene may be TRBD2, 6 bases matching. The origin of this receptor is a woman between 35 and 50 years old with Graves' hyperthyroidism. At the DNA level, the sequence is TGTGCCAGCAGTGAAGCGGGGGGGAACACCGGGGAGCTGTTTTTT. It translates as CASSEAGGNTGELFF.